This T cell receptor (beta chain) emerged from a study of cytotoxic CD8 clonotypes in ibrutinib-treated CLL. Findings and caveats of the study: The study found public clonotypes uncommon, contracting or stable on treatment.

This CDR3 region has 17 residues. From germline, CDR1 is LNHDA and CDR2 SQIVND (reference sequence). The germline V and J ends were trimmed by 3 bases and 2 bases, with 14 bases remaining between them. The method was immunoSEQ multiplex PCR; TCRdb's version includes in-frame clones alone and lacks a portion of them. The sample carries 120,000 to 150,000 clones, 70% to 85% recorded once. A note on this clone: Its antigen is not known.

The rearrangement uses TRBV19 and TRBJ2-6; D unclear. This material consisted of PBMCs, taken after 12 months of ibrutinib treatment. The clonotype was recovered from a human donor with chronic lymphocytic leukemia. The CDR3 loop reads CASSMRYLLPGANVLTF. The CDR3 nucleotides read TGTGCCAGTAGTATGCGCTACCTGCTTCCTGGGGCCAACGTCCTGACTTTC.